This is a list of T cell receptor beta chains from one sample in a study of T cell responses to AZD1222 COVID-19 vaccine. Assay: immunoSEQ multiplex PCR; the TCRdb copy retains only in-frame clones and omits some. The sample records about 180,000 clones, 90% being singletons. This material consisted of peripheral blood, taken on day 0 of AZD1222 vaccination. The receptors here all came from an adult in good health. Both conserved end residues are trimmed from each CDR3.

len: 12; j_gene: TRBJ1-1; v_gene: TRBV28; CDR3aa: ASSFRGLGTEAF
len: 15; j_gene: TRBJ1-5; v_gene: TRBV5-1; CDR3aa: ASSLDPPGGSNQPQH
len: 14; j_gene: TRBJ2-2; v_gene: TRBV7-7; CDR3aa: ASSWGSGANTGELF
len: 13; j_gene: TRBJ1-1; v_gene: TRBV6-6; CDR3aa: ASSYSRIGTTEAF
len: 13; j_gene: TRBJ2-1; v_gene: TRBV10-3; CDR3aa: AISVGGVSYNEQF
len: 13; j_gene: TRBJ1-6; v_gene: TRBV7-9; CDR3aa: ASLPRGKSNSPLH
len: 11; j_gene: TRBJ2-3; v_gene: TRBV10-2; CDR3aa: ASTDKYTDTQY
len: 11; j_gene: TRBJ1-1; v_gene: TRBV7-9; CDR3aa: ASNPTGNTEAF
len: 11; j_gene: TRBJ1-1; v_gene: TRBV6-5; CDR3aa: ASSSTLGTEAF
len: 11; j_gene: TRBJ2-1; v_gene: TRBV7-2; CDR3aa: ASSSRTAHEQF
len: 12; j_gene: TRBJ1-6; v_gene: TRBV9; CDR3aa: ASSAGGRGSPLH
len: 15; j_gene: TRBJ2-3; v_gene: TRBV5-8; CDR3aa: ASSLGVAGGRADTQY
len: 12; j_gene: TRBJ1-1; v_gene: TRBV6-5; CDR3aa: ASRNRGADTEAF
len: 11; j_gene: TRBJ1-5; v_gene: TRBV19; CDR3aa: ASSPASNQPQH
len: 12; j_gene: TRBJ2-3; v_gene: TRBV19; CDR3aa: ASSVPGGADTQY
len: 16; j_gene: TRBJ1-1; v_gene: TRBV5-1; CDR3aa: ASSLSPVTGQINTEAF
len: 14; j_gene: TRBJ1-1; v_gene: TRBV7-9; CDR3aa: ASSSAGQGLNTEAF
len: 11; j_gene: TRBJ1-1; v_gene: TRBV27; CDR3aa: ASSFGLRTEAF
len: 12; j_gene: TRBJ2-1; v_gene: TRBV10-3; CDR3aa: AISVQGEGNEQF
len: 13; j_gene: TRBJ1-3; v_gene: TRBV5-1; CDR3aa: ASSLGQGRGNTIY
len: 14; j_gene: TRBJ1-3; v_gene: TRBV6-5; CDR3aa: ASSYNRGIAGNTIY
len: 11; j_gene: TRBJ1-2; v_gene: TRBV6-5; CDR3aa: ASSPGTIGGYT
len: 13; j_gene: TRBJ1-1; v_gene: TRBV28; CDR3aa: ASSSSGTGNTEAF
len: 11; j_gene: TRBJ1-2; v_gene: TRBV28; CDR3aa: ASSLQRIYGYT
len: 16; j_gene: TRBJ1-3; v_gene: TRBV28; CDR3aa: ASSLTPGLHIPGNTIY
len: 11; j_gene: TRBJ2-3; v_gene: TRBV19; CDR3aa: ASSIDHGDTQY
len: 13; j_gene: TRBJ1-2; v_gene: TRBV7-3; CDR3aa: ASSLRGGTDYGYT
len: 13; j_gene: TRBJ1-2; v_gene: TRBV18; CDR3aa: ASSPPDNRGVGYT
len: 11; j_gene: TRBJ1-2; v_gene: TRBV10-3; CDR3aa: AISDQGNYGYT